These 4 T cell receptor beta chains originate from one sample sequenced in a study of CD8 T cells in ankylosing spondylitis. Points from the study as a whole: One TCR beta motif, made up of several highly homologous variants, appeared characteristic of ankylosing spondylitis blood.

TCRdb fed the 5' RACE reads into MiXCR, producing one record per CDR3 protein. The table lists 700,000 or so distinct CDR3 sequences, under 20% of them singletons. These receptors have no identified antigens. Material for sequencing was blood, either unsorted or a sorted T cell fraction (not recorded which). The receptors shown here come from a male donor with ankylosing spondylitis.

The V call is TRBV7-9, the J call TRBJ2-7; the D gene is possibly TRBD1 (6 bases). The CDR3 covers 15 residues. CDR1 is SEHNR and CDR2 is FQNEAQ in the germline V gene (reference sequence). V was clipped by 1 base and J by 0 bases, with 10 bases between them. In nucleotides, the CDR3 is TGTGCCAGCAGCTTAGAGGGGGTCCCCTCCTACGAGCAGTACTTC. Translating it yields CASSLEGVPSYEQYF.

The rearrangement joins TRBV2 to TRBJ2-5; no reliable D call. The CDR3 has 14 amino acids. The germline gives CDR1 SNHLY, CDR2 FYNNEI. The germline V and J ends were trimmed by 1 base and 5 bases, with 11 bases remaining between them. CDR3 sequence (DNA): TGTGCCAGCAGTGAAGGATTAGTTCAGGAGACCCAGTACTTC. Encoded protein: CASSEGLVQETQYF.

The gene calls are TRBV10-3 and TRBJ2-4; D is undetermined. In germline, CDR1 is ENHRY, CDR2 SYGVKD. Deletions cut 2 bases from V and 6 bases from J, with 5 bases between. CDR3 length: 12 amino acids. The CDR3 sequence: CAISESLNIQYF. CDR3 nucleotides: TGTGCCATCAGTGAGAGCTTAAACATTCAGTACTTC.

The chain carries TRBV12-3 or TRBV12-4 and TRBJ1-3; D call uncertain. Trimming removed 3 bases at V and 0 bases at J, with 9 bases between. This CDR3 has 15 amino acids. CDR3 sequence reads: CASSFYVSSGNTIYF. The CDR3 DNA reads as TGTGCCAGCAGTTTTTACGTTAGCTCTGGAAACACCATATATTTT.